These 15 T cell receptor beta chains originate from one sample sequenced in a study of early T cells in non-severe SARS-CoV-2 infection. TCRdb fed the 5' RACE reads into MiXCR, producing one record per CDR3 protein. The sample yields tens of thousands of distinct CDR3 sequences, around 11% seen once. The specimen was whole blood. These receptors were collected from an adult who was a healthcare worker with PCR-confirmed SARS-CoV-2 infection or an uninfected control (not recorded which).

The CDR3 coding sequence is TGTGCCTGTGTTGGTTCTGTACAGGGGGCCTTGAACACCGGGGAGCTGTTTTTT. It is translated as CACVGSVQGALNTGELFF. The chain is built from TRBV30 and TRBJ2-2; 9 nucleotides align to TRBD1. The J segment lost 1 base and the V segment lost 6 bases, leaving 15 bases of the junction unmatched. The V gene's germline CDR1 is GTSNPN and CDR2 SVGIG (reference sequence). The CDR3 loop spans 18 amino acids.

The rearrangement uses TRBV20-1 and TRBJ2-3; 9 nucleotides align to TRBD2. The CDR3 consists of 13 residues. Germline lookup yields CDR1 DFQATT and CDR2 SNEGSKA (reference sequence). With 3 bases clipped from V and 6 bases from J, the junction kept 4 bases outside the gene matches. The CDR3 DNA reads TGCAGTGCTAGCAGCGGGAGGAGGGATACGCAGTATTTT. Translation: CSASSGRRDTQYF.

The chain joins TRBV27 to TRBJ2-7, with TRBD1 as a possible D gene (6 bases). Trimming stripped 3 bases from V and 2 bases from J, with 14 bases between. CDR1 and CDR2 from the germline V gene are MNHEY and SMNVEV (reference sequence). This CDR3 has 15 residues. The CDR3 sequence: CASSLFRGSAYEQYF. CDR3 DNA: TGTGCCAGCAGTTTGTTTAGGGGGTCGGCCTACGAGCAGTACTTC.

This clonotype appeared many times. This chain connects TRBV12-3 or TRBV12-4 to TRBJ2-5, with 14 bases fitting TRBD2. The CDR3 consists of 14 residues. The ends lost 6 bases at V and 9 bases at J; junction bases unmatched: 6. CDR3 nucleotides: TGTGCCAGCAGGGGGACTAGCGGGAGTTCGGCCCAGTACTTC. Residues: CASRGTSGSSAQYF.

This clonotype was seen a single time. The V call is TRBV5-6, the J call TRBJ2-3, with 10 bases matching TRBD1. Trimming removed 7 bases from V and 6 bases from J; junction bases left unmatched: 8. This CDR3 has 14 amino acids. The germline V gene encodes CDR1 SGHDT and CDR2 YYEEEE. CDR3 nucleotides: TGTGCCAGCGAGACAGGGGGCCTCGTGGATACGCAGTATTTT. It codes for CASETGGLVDTQYF.

CDR3 sequence reads: CASSLSLSNEQFF. CDR3 sequence (DNA): TGTGCCAGCAGTCTAAGCCTTAGTAATGAGCAGTTCTTC. This rearrangement joins TRBV6-4 to TRBJ2-1; D is unresolved. Trimming cost V 5 bases and J 7 bases, with 12 bases left between them. Germline assignment: CDR1 MRHNA and CDR2 SNTAGT. The CDR3 runs to 13 residues.

This chain uses TRBV10-3 with TRBJ2-7, with 7 bases that match TRBD1. The length of the CDR3 is 13 residues. V was clipped by 6 bases and J by 3 bases; unmatched bases: 5. Germline loops: CDR1 ENHRY, CDR2 SYGVKD. This CDR3 is CAISGQEDYEQYF. The CDR3 DNA sequence: TGTGCCATCAGCGGACAGGAAGACTACGAGCAGTACTTC.

The J gene is TRBJ1-3, the V gene TRBV7-9, with 8 bases identical to TRBD1. Germline assignment: CDR1 SEHNR and CDR2 FQNEAQ (reference sequence). The CDR3 length is 16 residues. V dropped 6 bases and J dropped 6; count of bases not matched to a gene: 13. DNA for the CDR3: TGTGCCAGCAGGTCCACAGGGGGGCGTACTGAAAACACCATATATTTT. Amino acids: CASRSTGGRTENTIYF.

This clonotype has just a few counts. The chain recombines TRBV28 with TRBJ2-2, with 7 nucleotides matching TRBD2. The V gene's germline CDR1 is MDHEN and CDR2 SYDVKM. This CDR3 is built from 12 residues. The V segment lost 8 bases and the J segment 6 bases; nucleotides outside the gene matches: 3. CDR3 DNA sequence: TGTGCCAGCGGCGGGGGACCCGGGGAGCTGTTTTTT. Its translation: CASGGGPGELFF.

The J gene is TRBJ2-1, the V gene TRBV28; possible D gene TRBD2, 6 bases. V was shortened by 5 bases and J by 10 bases, with 21 bases between the two germline ends. CDR1 MDHEN and CDR2 SYDVKM come from the germline V gene. The CDR3 has 15 residues. The CDR3 is CASSPSGSPLREQFF. CDR3 bases: TGTGCCAGCAGTCCCTCCGGGAGCCCTCTGAGAGAGCAGTTCTTC.

The rearrangement links TRBV5-1 to TRBJ2-2; 9 bases are shared with TRBD2. The CDR3 consists of 16 residues. With V trimmed by 2 bases and J by 7 bases, 9 bases remained unmatched. Germline CDR1 SGHRS, CDR2 YFSETQ. The CDR3 region is CASSFASGVVGGELFF. The DNA for the CDR3 is TGCGCCAGCAGCTTCGCTAGCGGGGTAGTTGGCGGGGAGCTGTTTTTT.

This clonotype was picked up a small number of times. The V and J genes are TRBV9 and TRBJ2-7; a possible D gene is TRBD2 (6 bases). Germline lookup yields CDR1 SGDLS and CDR2 YYNGEE. The CDR3 runs to 15 residues. V was trimmed by 4 bases and J by 2 bases, leaving 16 bases between them. CDR3 bases: TGTGCCAGCAGCCCCGCGGGATCAGGGACCTACGAGCAGTACTTC. It encodes CASSPAGSGTYEQYF.

This clonotype is medium-sized by share. This chain uses TRBV20-1 with TRBJ1-5; 7 positions match TRBD1. Germline CDR1 and CDR2: DFQATT and SNEGSKA (reference sequence). The V and J ends lost 5 bases and 10 bases, in that order; junction bases with no gene match: 20. The CDR3 has 16 residues. The CDR3 bases are TGCAGTGCTCCCCGCCCGAGTGGAGGGGGGGACAGACCCCAGCATTTT. It codes for CSAPRPSGGGDRPQHF.

This clonotype was counted a few times. The chain combines TRBV27 with TRBJ2-1; 7 bases map to TRBD2. Germline V gene sequence: CDR1 MNHEY, CDR2 SMNVEV (reference sequence). V lost 6 bases, J lost 2 bases, and 7 bases stayed unmatched. This CDR3 has 15 residues. The CDR3 DNA sequence: TGTGCCAGCAGCCTTAGCGGGCCCACCTACAATGAGCAGTTCTTC. It codes for CASSLSGPTYNEQFF.

The chain carries TRBV5-4 and TRBJ2-3; D is perhaps TRBD2 (6 bases). CDR3 length equals 15 residues. V lost 3 bases and J 3 bases, leaving 14 bases between the germline ends. Per germline, CDR1 SGHNT and CDR2 YYREEE (reference sequence). For the CDR3, the DNA is TGTGCCAGCAGCTCTAACGGGAGTTTAACAGATACGCAGTATTTT. Translating gives CASSSNGSLTDTQYF.